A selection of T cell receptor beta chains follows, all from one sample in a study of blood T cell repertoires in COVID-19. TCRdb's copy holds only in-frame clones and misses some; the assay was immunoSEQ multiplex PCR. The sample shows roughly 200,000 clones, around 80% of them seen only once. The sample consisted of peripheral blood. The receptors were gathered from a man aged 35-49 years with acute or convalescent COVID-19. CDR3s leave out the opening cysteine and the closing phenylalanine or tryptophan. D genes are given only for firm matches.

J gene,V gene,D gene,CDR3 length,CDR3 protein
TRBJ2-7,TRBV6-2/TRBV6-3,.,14,ASSYSKPPPRDEQY
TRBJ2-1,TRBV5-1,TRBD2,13,ASSFLAGVGNEQF
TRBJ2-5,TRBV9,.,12,ASSVGSGVETQY
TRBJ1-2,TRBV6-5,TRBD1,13,ASSRGGQGQYGYT
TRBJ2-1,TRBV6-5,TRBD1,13,ASRRRQGESYEQF
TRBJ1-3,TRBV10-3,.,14,AISGGGPGDGNTIY
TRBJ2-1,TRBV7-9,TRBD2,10,ASSPAGIRQF
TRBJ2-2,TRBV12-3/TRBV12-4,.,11,ASNQLDTGELF
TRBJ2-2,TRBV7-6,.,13,ASSFFTGNTGELF
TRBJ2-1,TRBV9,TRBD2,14,ASSTIPSGRYNEQF
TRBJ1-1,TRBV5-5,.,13,ASSFTPQGNTEAF
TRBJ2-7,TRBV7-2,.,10,ASSPSSYEQY
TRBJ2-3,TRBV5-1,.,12,ASSLETSTDTQY
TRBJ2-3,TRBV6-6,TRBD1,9,ASSRDRKQY
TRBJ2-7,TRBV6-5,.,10,ASSSSPYEQY
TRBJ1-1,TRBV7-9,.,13,ASSPRGLPNTEAF
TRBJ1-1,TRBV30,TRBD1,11,AWSKEQGAQAF
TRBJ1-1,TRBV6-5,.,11,ASRTLVDTEAF
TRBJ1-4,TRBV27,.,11,ASSRAGGEKLF
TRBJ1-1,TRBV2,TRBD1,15,ASSETGGRGKGTEAF
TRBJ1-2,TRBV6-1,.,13,ASSEGGSNSYGYT
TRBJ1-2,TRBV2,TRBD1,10,ASSQTGDGYT
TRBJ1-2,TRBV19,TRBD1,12,ASSNRDREVGYT
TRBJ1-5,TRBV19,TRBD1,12,ASMSTGEGQPQH
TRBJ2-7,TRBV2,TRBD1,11,ASREQGDYEQY
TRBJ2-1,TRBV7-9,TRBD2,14,ASSKGSSGSYNEQF
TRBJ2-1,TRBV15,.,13,ATSRDSGLYNEQF
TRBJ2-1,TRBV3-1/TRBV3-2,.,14,ASRGPGTPSYNEQF
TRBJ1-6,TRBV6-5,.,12,ASSYLEEGSPLH
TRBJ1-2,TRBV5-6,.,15,ASSLVQGQITIYGYT
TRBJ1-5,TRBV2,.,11,ASCLGQHQPQH
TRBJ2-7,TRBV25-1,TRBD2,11,ASSGTSSYEQY
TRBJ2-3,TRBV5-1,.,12,ASSSDRSTDTQY
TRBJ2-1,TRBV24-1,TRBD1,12,ATSDPTSGGEQF
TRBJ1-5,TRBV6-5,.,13,ASRTNTGFNQPQH
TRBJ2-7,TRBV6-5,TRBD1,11,ASRGQESYEQY
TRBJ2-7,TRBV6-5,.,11,ASSRDGRREQY
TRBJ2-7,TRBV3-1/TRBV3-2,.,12,ASSQAGTQAEQY
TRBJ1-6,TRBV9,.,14,ASSVGGGRGNSPLH
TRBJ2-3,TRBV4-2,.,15,ASSQEGLTVSTDTQY
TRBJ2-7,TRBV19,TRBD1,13,ASSTGTGVAYEQY
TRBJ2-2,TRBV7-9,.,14,ASSLIWGENTGELF
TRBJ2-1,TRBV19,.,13,ASSIGGGPYNEQF
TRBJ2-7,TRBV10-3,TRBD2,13,ATFPREGAVHEQY
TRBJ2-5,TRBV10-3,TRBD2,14,AISESMASGLGTQY
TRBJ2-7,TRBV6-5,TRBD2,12,ASSLSGTSVEQY
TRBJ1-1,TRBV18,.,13,ASSPTRGRGTEAF
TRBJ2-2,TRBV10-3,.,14,AISESGRGNTGELF
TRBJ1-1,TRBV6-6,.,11,ASSTTLDTEAF
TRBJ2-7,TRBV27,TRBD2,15,ASSTKGLAGSTYEQY
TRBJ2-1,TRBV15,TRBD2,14,ATSGIAGARYNEQF
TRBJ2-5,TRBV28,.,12,ASNSRGIQETQY
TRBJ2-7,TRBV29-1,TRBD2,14,SVVGLAGASAYEQY
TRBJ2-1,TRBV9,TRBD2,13,ASSLTSGSLREQF